These 27 T cell receptor beta chains share one sample of origin, sequenced in a study of beta chain features in type 1 diabetes. The isolated RNA, all of it, was reverse transcribed, so expressed TCRB transcripts were what got sequenced. Sequencing used immunoSEQ multiplex PCR; TCRdb keeps in-frame clones, though not all of them. The repertoire holds 95,000 to 150,000 clones, about a sixth seen once, with approximately 2.3% in the top ten. No antigen has been identified for these receptors. Whole-study results and caveats: All four CD4+ subsets from Type 1 diabetes patients carried moderately but significantly shorter TCRB CDR3s.

Source material: central memory CD4+ T cells from blood. The source of these receptors is a man aged 30 to 39 with type 1 diabetes.

This chain links TRBV6-6 with TRBJ2-7; 12 nucleotides line up with TRBD2. J lost 5 bases, V lost 6 bases, and 8 bases had no gene match. The CDR3 runs 15 residues. Germline CDR1 MNHNY, CDR2 SVGAGI (reference sequence). DNA for the CDR3: TGTGCCAGCAGATCTCTAGCGGGGGGGCCCAACGAGCAGTACTTC. Its protein product is CASRSLAGGPNEQYF.

The rearrangement uses TRBV4-3 and TRBJ1-1, with D unresolved. Germline CDR1 LGHNA, CDR2 YSLEER. V lost 0 bases to trimming and J lost 9 bases, with 17 bases between them. The CDR3 consists of 15 residues. In DNA form, the CDR3 reads TGCGCCAGCAGCCAAGATCGTTTTTTTGGGGAGAAAGCTTTCTTT. Translating gives CASSQDRFFGEKAFF.

The chain joins TRBV6-5 to TRBJ2-1; 7 bases agree with TRBD2. The V and J ends lost 2 bases and 5 bases, in that order; junction bases with no gene match: 6. CDR3 size: 15 residues. In germline, CDR1 is MNHEY, CDR2 SVGAGI. The CDR3 sequence is CASSYVGGTNNEQFF. The CDR3 nucleotides are TGTGCCAGCAGTTACGTCGGGGGGACGAACAATGAGCAGTTCTTC.

This clone was seen only once. The chain joins TRBV7-9 to TRBJ1-5; D possibly corresponds to TRBD1 (6 bases). The germline V gene has CDR1 SEHNR and CDR2 FQNEAQ (reference sequence). V lost 5 bases, J lost 6 bases, and 20 bases lay in between. CDR3 length: 16 residues. The CDR3 here is CASSAGQWAAGQPQHF. As DNA, the CDR3 is TGTGCCAGCAGCGCCGGACAGTGGGCGGCGGGTCAGCCCCAGCATTTT.

V gene TRBV9 combines with J gene TRBJ1-3; D ambiguous. V was shortened by 0 bases and J by 0 bases, with 7 bases between the two germline ends. The CDR3 is 15 amino acids. From germline, CDR1 is SGDLS and CDR2 YYNGEE. CDR3 coding DNA: TGTGCCAGCAGCGTAGGTCAGGCCTCTGGAAACACCATATATTTT. The encoded protein is CASSVGQASGNTIYF.

The chain recombines TRBV9 with TRBJ1-1; D remains unclear. Trimming took off 4 bases at V and 0 bases at J, with 10 bases between the two ends. The CDR3 contains 14 residues. Looked up from germline, CDR1 is SGDLS and CDR2 is YYNGEE. CDR3 sequence (DNA): TGTGCCAGCAGCCCCCAGTCCATGAACACTGAAGCTTTCTTT. As protein: CASSPQSMNTEAFF.

This clone showed up many times. V is TRBV2 and J is TRBJ1-5; D unclear. This CDR3 is built from 14 residues. Germline loops: CDR1 SNHLY, CDR2 FYNNEI. Trimming took 4 bases from V and 4 from J, leaving 11 bases between them. Here the CDR3 reads CASSGLQENQPQHF. CDR3 DNA: TGTGCCAGCAGTGGGTTGCAGGAGAATCAGCCCCAGCATTTT.

This clone has only a few counts. V is TRBV6-6 and J is TRBJ1-2, with a weak D call TRBD1 (6 bases). The germline V and J ends were trimmed by 6 bases and 6 bases, with 20 bases remaining between them. The CDR3 is 15 residues long. CDR1 is MNHNY and CDR2 is SVGAGI in the germline V gene (reference sequence). CDR3 coding DNA: TGTGCCAGCAGCGCACCGACTGACAGGCCTAATGGCTACACCTTC. This sequence encodes CASSAPTDRPNGYTF.

This clone has a handful of counts. The rearrangement joins TRBV9 to TRBJ1-5; D gene unclear. The germline CDR1 and CDR2 sequences are SGDLS and YYNGEE. V dropped 0 bases and J dropped 4 bases, with 11 bases sitting between them. The CDR3 covers 15 residues. The CDR3 region is CASSVDSTRNQPQHF. The CDR3 region has the DNA TGTGCCAGCAGCGTAGATTCCACTCGTAATCAGCCCCAGCATTTT.

This clone has more than one count but fewer than ten. J is TRBJ2-3 and V is TRBV7-9; no definite D call. The V and J ends lost 3 bases and 3 bases respectively, with 7 bases between them. CDR3 length equals 13 residues. Germline CDR1 is SEHNR and CDR2 is FQNEAQ (reference sequence). In DNA, the CDR3 is TGTGCCAGCAGCTTCGAGGAGACAGATACGCAGTATTTT. Its translation is CASSFEETDTQYF.

DNA of the CDR3: TGTGCCATCAGAGCACAACTGAACACCGGGGAGCTGTTTTTT. Residues: CAIRAQLNTGELFF. The V and J genes are TRBV10-3 and TRBJ2-2; D is ambiguous. Trimming took 6 bases from V and 1 from J, leaving 9 bases between them. Germline V gives CDR1 ENHRY, CDR2 SYGVKD. The CDR3 loop spans 14 amino acids.

V is TRBV10-3 and J is TRBJ2-3; 9 nucleotides align to TRBD2. Trimming cost V 3 bases and J 3 bases; bases outside gene matches: 4. CDR1 is ENHRY, CDR2 SYGVKD, per germline. The length of the CDR3 is 15 residues. This chain's CDR3 is CAISDGLAGTDTQYF. The CDR3, as DNA: TGTGCCATCAGTGACGGGCTAGCGGGGACAGATACGCAGTATTTT.

This chain connects TRBV7-9 to TRBJ2-7; TRBD2 agrees at 9 bases. V shed 3 bases, J shed 6 bases, and the junction held 12 bases outside the gene matches. The germline V gene has CDR1 SEHNR and CDR2 FQNEAQ (reference sequence). The CDR3 loop spans 16 amino acids. CDR3 sequence: CASSLASGTYPGEQYF. CDR3 DNA sequence: TGTGCCAGCAGCTTGGCTAGCGGGACTTATCCGGGCGAGCAGTACTTC.

This chain links TRBV15 with TRBJ2-3; the D gene is possibly TRBD1 (6 bases). The ends were cut back, 0 bases at V and 3 bases at J, with 7 bases in the middle. Per germline, CDR1 LNHNV and CDR2 YYDKDF (reference sequence). The CDR3 is 14 residues long. The DNA of the CDR3 is TGTGCCACCAGCAGAGATCAGGGGACAGATACGCAGTATTTT. Translation: CATSRDQGTDTQYF.

This clone has just a few counts. This chain links TRBV7-3 with TRBJ2-1, with D tentatively TRBD1 (6 bases). There are 11 residues in the CDR3. The V end was cut by 8 bases, the J end by 8 bases, with 10 bases between. Germline CDR1 reads SGHTA; CDR2 reads FQGTGA. The CDR3: CASGNRDEQFF. The DNA for the CDR3 is TGTGCCAGCGGCAACAGGGATGAGCAGTTCTTC.

This clone occurred a few times. This chain links TRBV6-5 with TRBJ1-5, with TRBD1 matching 8 bases. This CDR3 has 15 amino acids. Germline CDR1 and CDR2: MNHEY and SVGAGI. V was clipped by 4 bases and J by 5 bases; unmatched bases: 7. The CDR3: CASSFGQGGHQPQHF. The CDR3 DNA reads TGTGCCAGCAGTTTTGGACAGGGAGGTCATCAGCCCCAGCATTTT.

CDR3 sequence: CASSVAPLGTGDIQYF. CDR3 in DNA: TGTGCCAGCAGCGTGGCCCCCCTCGGGACAGGGGACATTCAGTACTTC. The rearrangement uses TRBV9 and TRBJ2-4, with 10 bases fitting TRBD1. This CDR3 has 16 amino acids. Trimming removed 2 bases from V and 8 bases from J; junction bases left unmatched: 10. The germline gives CDR1 SGDLS, CDR2 YYNGEE.

The chain combines TRBV29-1 with TRBJ1-2; D gene ambiguous. The CDR3 has 12 amino acids. In germline, CDR1 is SQVTM, CDR2 ANQGSEA. V gave up 2 bases and J gave up 4 bases, with 8 bases separating them. CDR3 sequence: CSVEQDLYGYTF. CDR3 sequence (DNA): TGCAGCGTTGAACAGGACCTCTATGGCTACACCTTC.

The sample holds a few counts of this clone. The chain uses TRBV6-5 and TRBJ2-1; D is ambiguous. This CDR3 region has 15 residues. Germline CDR1 is MNHEY and CDR2 is SVGAGI. V lost 2 bases and J lost 3, with 11 bases in between. The CDR3 sequence: CASSYAEVVYNEQFF. CDR3 bases: TGTGCCAGCAGTTACGCCGAGGTAGTCTACAATGAGCAGTTCTTC.

This clone was picked up a small number of times. V is TRBV28 and J is TRBJ2-1; a possible D gene is TRBD2 (7 bases). Trimming removed 2 bases at V and 5 bases at J, with 19 bases between. This CDR3 spans 17 amino acids. Germline V CDR1 and CDR2: MDHEN, SYDVKM. DNA for the CDR3: TGTGCCAGCAGTTTAGAGGGGGGGCCCTCTAGTAACAATGAGCAGTTCTTC. It codes for CASSLEGGPSSNNEQFF.

This clone was recorded many times. The chain uses TRBV30 and TRBJ1-5; D might be TRBD1 (6 bases). Between the trimmed V and J ends, which lost 5 bases and 7 bases, there was a span of 15 bases. From germline, CDR1 is GTSNPN and CDR2 SVGIG (reference sequence). CDR3 size: 13 residues. The CDR3 region is CAWQKQGGQPQHF. The CDR3 nucleotides read TGTGCCTGGCAGAAACAGGGAGGGCAGCCCCAGCATTTT.

Only a few counts were recorded for this clone. CDR3 coding DNA: TGTGCCAGCAGTGGTCGCAACAATGAGCAGTTCTTC. This translates into CASSGRNNEQFF. This chain connects TRBV11-2 to TRBJ2-1; D ambiguous. The CDR3 extends over 12 amino acids. V was clipped by 6 bases and J by 5 bases, with 8 bases between them. Germline V gives CDR1 SGHAT, CDR2 FQNNGV.

This clone was observed a handful of times. The V call is TRBV29-1, the J call TRBJ2-2, with 7 positions matching TRBD1. Germline V gives CDR1 SQVTM, CDR2 ANQGSEA. V was pared by 5 bases and J by 4 bases, with 10 bases of the junction left unmatched. The CDR3 spans 15 residues. CDR3: CSVSGQDPGTGELFF. CDR3 nucleotides: TGCAGCGTTTCTGGACAGGACCCCGGCACCGGGGAGCTGTTTTTT.

This clone has a handful of counts. This chain joins TRBV29-1 and TRBJ2-5; D unresolved. This CDR3 is 11 amino acids long. Trimming stripped 6 bases from V and 3 bases from J, with 8 bases between. Germline CDR1 SQVTM, CDR2 ANQGSEA. CDR3 region: CSVNSKETQYF. For the CDR3, the DNA is TGCAGCGTAAATAGTAAAGAGACCCAGTACTTC.

This clone was picked up a small number of times. The V and J genes are TRBV6-5 and TRBJ1-4; the D is unclear. In germline, CDR1 is MNHEY, CDR2 SVGAGI. Trimming removed 0 bases from V and 5 bases from J, with 7 bases in between. CDR3 size: 14 residues. The CDR3 nucleotides are TGTGCCAGCAGTTACTCGGCGGCGAATGAAAAACTGTTTTTT. Residues: CASSYSAANEKLFF.

This clone was recorded a few times. The CDR3 protein is CASSSDRGRSPLHF. The CDR3 nucleotides read TGTGCCAGCAGCTCGGACAGGGGGAGGTCACCCCTCCACTTT. The genes are TRBV11-3 and TRBJ1-6; TRBD1 agrees at 10 bases. There are 14 residues in the CDR3. Unmatched junction bases numbered 4, after V lost 4 bases and J lost 10 bases. The germline CDR1 and CDR2 sequences are SGHNT and YENEEA.

This sequence joins TRBV13 and TRBJ1-1; possibly TRBD1 for D (5 bases). The CDR3 is 14 amino acids. V dropped 5 bases and J dropped 1 base, with 11 bases sitting between them. Germline values: CDR1 PRHDT, CDR2 FYEKMQ (reference sequence). CDR3 sequence: CASSPRERNTEAFF. In DNA, the CDR3 is TGTGCCAGCAGCCCCAGGGAGCGGAACACTGAAGCTTTCTTT.